One and the same sample provided the 27 T cell receptor beta chains below, sequenced in a study of T cell clones after liver transplantation. Generated by immunoSEQ multiplex PCR, the TCRdb table keeps only in-frame clones and is missing some. The sample holds 5,500 to 7,500 clones, 70% seen once. Specimen: CD8+ T cells from blood, collected before liver transplant. The receptors shown here come from a human donor who received a liver transplant.

This clone was seen just once. Within the sample, other DNA sequences also encode this same CDR3. This chain uses TRBV27 with TRBJ1-1; D remains unclear. Germline V gene lookup returns CDR1 MNHEY and CDR2 SMNVEV (reference sequence). Trimming pared 3 bases from V and 8 bases from J, leaving 10 bases between. The length of the CDR3 is 12 residues. The CDR3 here is CASSLGGREAFF. The CDR3 DNA reads TGTGCCAGCAGTTTGGGCGGCAGGGAAGCTTTCTTT.

The sample holds one count of this clone. The chain combines TRBV5-6 with TRBJ2-3, with 12 bases aligning to TRBD1. Germline CDR1 SGHDT, CDR2 YYEEEE. This CDR3 has 16 residues. The V and J ends lost 3 bases and 6 bases, in that order; junction bases with no gene match: 8. CDR3 DNA: TGTGCCAGCAGCTATTCCGGGACAGGGGGCGCGGATACGCAGTATTTT. Protein: CASSYSGTGGADTQYF. The whole variable domain, remainder taken from reference TRBV5-6 and TRBJ2-3, is DAGVTQSPTHLIKTRGQQVTLRCSPKSGHDTVSWYQQALGQGPQFIFQYYEEEERQRGNFPDRFSGHQFPNYSSELNVNALLLGDSALYLCASSYSGTGGADTQYFGPGTRLTVL.

The J gene is TRBJ2-7, the V gene TRBV6-5, with 7 positions matching TRBD1. This CDR3 has 14 amino acids. V lost 6 bases and J lost 0; bases outside the gene matches: 5. Germline lookup yields CDR1 MNHEY and CDR2 SVGAGI. The CDR3 region is CASRGQASSYEQYF. The CDR3 DNA is TGTGCCAGCAGAGGACAGGCGAGCTCCTACGAGCAGTACTTC.

This clone was counted a single time. The V and J genes are TRBV6-5 and TRBJ1-1, with D unclear. With 5 bases removed from V and 8 bases from J, the gap between germline ends came to 6 bases. This CDR3 region has 10 residues. Germline values: CDR1 MNHEY, CDR2 SVGAGI. The CDR3: CASSEIEAFF. DNA for the CDR3: TGTGCCAGCAGTGAAATCGAAGCTTTCTTT.

This clone was observed a handful of times. V is TRBV6-1 and J is TRBJ2-1; tentatively, D is TRBD1 (6 bases). The length of the CDR3 is 14 residues. CDR1 is MNHNS and CDR2 is SASEGT in the germline V gene. The V gene lost 6 bases and the J gene lost 3 bases, with 12 bases spanning the gap. The DNA of the CDR3 is TGTGCCAGCAGCCGGACAGCCGACTACAATGAGCAGTTCTTC. It encodes CASSRTADYNEQFF.

This clone has a handful of counts. The chain's CDR3 is CAISESAREQFF. DNA of the CDR3: TGTGCCATCAGTGAGTCAGCGCGGGAGCAGTTCTTC. The J gene is TRBJ2-1, the V gene TRBV10-3; D gene ambiguous. This CDR3 comprises 12 residues. The V and J ends lost 0 bases and 10 bases respectively, with 7 bases between them. Per the germline V gene, CDR1 is ENHRY and CDR2 is SYGVKD.

This chain links TRBV28 with TRBJ2-5; unclear D gene. The germline CDR1 and CDR2 sequences are MDHEN and SYDVKM. This CDR3 is 13 amino acids long. V shed 2 bases and J shed 3 bases, with 7 bases lying between them. This chain's CDR3 is CASSLGEEETQYF. The CDR3 DNA follows: TGTGCCAGCAGTTTAGGCGAAGAAGAGACCCAGTACTTC.

This clone was detected a few times. The chain recombines TRBV19 with TRBJ2-7, with D maybe TRBD2 (5 bases). Trimming removed 9 bases at V and 1 base at J, with 19 bases between. Germline V gene data show CDR1 as LNHDA and CDR2 as SQIVND (reference sequence). The CDR3 consists of 15 residues. CDR3 region: CASSGSWGSSYEQYF. CDR3 coding DNA: TGTGCCAGCAGCGGAAGCTGGGGTTCATCCTACGAGCAGTACTTC. Complete variable domain (other parts from reference TRBV19 and TRBJ2-7): DGGITQSPKYLFRKEGQNVTLSCEQNLNHDAMYWYRQDPGQGLRLIYYSQIVNDFQKGDIAEGYSVSREKKESFPLTVTSAQKNPTAFYLCASSGSWGSSYEQYFGPGTRLTVT.

The chain is built from TRBV5-1 and TRBJ1-1; weak D call: TRBD1 (6 bases). Germline CDR1 is SGHRS and CDR2 is YFSETQ. Trimming left V 0 bases short and J 4 bases short, with 10 bases between. The CDR3 is 14 amino acids. The CDR3: CASSLEQGSTEAFF. The CDR3 DNA sequence: TGCGCCAGCAGCTTGGAACAGGGCAGCACTGAAGCTTTCTTT.

A single count supports this clone. The chain links TRBV13 to TRBJ2-3, with a possible D match to TRBD1 (6 bases). V gave up 1 base and J gave up 6 bases, with 26 bases separating them. The CDR3 totals 19 residues. Per the germline V gene, CDR1 is PRHDT and CDR2 is FYEKMQ (reference sequence). The CDR3 loop reads CASSLASMGAVRSLDTQYF. The CDR3 DNA reads TGTGCCAGCAGCTTAGCCTCCATGGGGGCGGTACGGAGCCTGGATACGCAGTATTTT.

This clone was seen a handful of times. The genes are TRBV7-9 and TRBJ2-7, with a weak D call TRBD2 (5 bases). Germline assignment: CDR1 SEHNR and CDR2 FQNEAQ (reference sequence). V lost 5 bases and J lost 0, with 8 bases in between. CDR3 length: 13 amino acids. CDR3 in DNA: TGTGCCAGCAGCACCACTAGCTCCTACGAGCAGTACGTC. It translates to CASSTTSSYEQYV.

The CDR3 region is CASRVLTEAFF. The CDR3 DNA sequence: TGTGCCAGCAGGGTACTCACTGAAGCTTTCTTT. This sequence joins TRBV6-1 and TRBJ1-1; D not certain. Germline loops: CDR1 MNHNS, CDR2 SASEGT. The CDR3 is made up of 11 amino acids. V shed 6 bases and J shed 4 bases, with 6 bases lying between them.

The rearrangement links TRBV7-9 to TRBJ2-3, with D maybe TRBD1 (6 bases). The CDR3 has 15 amino acids. Trimming stripped 5 bases from V and 2 bases from J, with 14 bases between. The germline V gene encodes CDR1 SEHNR and CDR2 FQNEAQ (reference sequence). The CDR3 region is CASSPKTGNTDTQYF. The DNA for the CDR3 is TGTGCCAGCAGCCCAAAGACAGGAAACACAGATACGCAGTATTTT. The full variable domain, with the rest looked up from reference TRBV7-9 and TRBJ2-3, is DTGVSQNPRHKITKRGQNVTFRCDPISEHNRLYWYRQTLGQGPEFLTYFQNEAQLEKSRLLSDRFSAERPKGSFSTLEIQRTEQGDSAMYLCASSPKTGNTDTQYFGPGTRLTVL.

The genes are TRBV11-2 and TRBJ2-1, with TRBD1 matching 9 bases. Germline-derived CDR1 and CDR2 are SGHAT and FQNNGV. Trimming at V came to 4 bases and at J to 4 bases, leaving 11 bases not matched to a gene. This CDR3 has 17 residues. CDR3: CASSSPLGTGTYNEQFF. The CDR3 DNA reads as TGTGCCAGCAGCTCCCCTCTCGGGACAGGGACGTACAATGAGCAGTTCTTC.

This clone appeared a few times. This chain connects TRBV6-6 to TRBJ2-5; D call uncertain. This CDR3 spans 13 amino acids. V lost 0 bases and J 0 bases, leaving 2 bases between the germline ends. Germline-derived CDR1 and CDR2 are MNHNY and SVGAGI (reference sequence). The CDR3 region is CASSYSNQETQYF. CDR3 DNA sequence: TGTGCCAGCAGTTACTCGAACCAAGAGACCCAGTACTTC.

The rearrangement uses TRBV28 and TRBJ2-5, with D unresolved. The DNA end lines up better with TRBJ2-7; the J call may be wrong. Germline lookup yields CDR1 MDHEN and CDR2 SYDVKM. The CDR3 length is 14 residues. The CDR3 is CASSLNLGFYEQYF. Written as DNA, the CDR3 is TGTGCCAGCAGTTTGAACCTGGGATTCTACGAGCAGTACTTC.

This rearrangement joins TRBV11-3 to TRBJ1-5, with D perhaps TRBD1 (5 bases). Germline V gene data show CDR1 as SGHNT and CDR2 as YENEEA. This CDR3 is built from 19 residues. V was shortened by 4 bases and J by 0 bases, with 22 bases between the two germline ends. CDR3 DNA sequence: TGTGCCAGCAGCTCGCGGGGGGGGAAGAAATTCTTTAGCAATCAGCCCCAGCATTTT. It translates to CASSSRGGKKFFSNQPQHF.

The gene calls are TRBV7-6 and TRBJ2-1; 8 bases match TRBD2. The CDR3 consists of 18 residues. Trimming took 1 base from V and 7 from J; bases not matched to a gene: 15. The V gene's germline CDR1 is SGHVS and CDR2 FNYEAQ. CDR3 DNA sequence: TGTGCCAGCAGCTTAGTTCCTCGGCGCGGGGGGTTCGAAAATGAGCAGTTCTTC. This sequence encodes CASSLVPRRGGFENEQFF.

The chain recombines TRBV5-5 with TRBJ2-7, with 10 bases that match TRBD2. The ends lost 2 bases at V and 4 bases at J; junction bases unmatched: 3. This CDR3 has 14 residues. CDR1 SGHKS and CDR2 YYEKEE come from the germline V gene (reference sequence). The CDR3 DNA follows: TGTGCCAGCAGCTTTCTACTAGCGGGGTACGAGCAGTACTTC. It codes for CASSFLLAGYEQYF. The variable domain in full, with the rest retrieved from reference TRBV5-5 and TRBJ2-7, is DAGVTQSPTHLIKTRGQQVTLRCSPISGHKSVSWYQQVLGQGPQFIFQYYEKEERGRGNFPDRFSARQFPNYSSELNVNALLLGDSALYLCASSFLLAGYEQYFGPGTRLTVT.

Comment on this clone: One end of the junction is discordant with germline, which a read error may explain. The chain couples TRBV7-9 to TRBJ2-5; 8 nucleotides match TRBD2. CDR3 length equals 13 residues. Germline CDR1 SEHNR, CDR2 FQNEAQ (reference sequence). CDR3 nucleotides: TGCGCCAGCAGCCAAGTCGGGGGGGATACCCAGTACTTC. This codes for CASSQVGGDTQYF.

This rearrangement joins TRBV18 to TRBJ1-2; 8 positions match TRBD1. The trim removed 5 bases at V and 4 bases at J, leaving 15 bases unmatched. This CDR3 has 17 residues. Germline-derived CDR1 and CDR2 are KGHSH and LQKENI. The CDR3 DNA reads as TGTGCCAGCTCAGAAACCCACGACAGGGGTCTCGTCTATGGCTACACCTTC. It yields the protein CASSETHDRGLVYGYTF.

The V and J genes are TRBV30 and TRBJ2-3, with 9 bases identical to TRBD2. Germline V CDR1 and CDR2: GTSNPN, SVGIG (reference sequence). This CDR3 has 17 residues. The trim removed 8 bases at V and 3 bases at J, leaving 18 bases unmatched. The CDR3 sequence: CAGQTFEASGATDTQYF. In DNA, the CDR3 is TGTGCCGGACAAACTTTCGAGGCTAGCGGGGCAACAGATACGCAGTATTTT.

The chain has TRBV19 and TRBJ2-7; the D gene is possibly TRBD2 (5 bases). The CDR3 covers 11 residues. The germline gives CDR1 LNHDA, CDR2 SQIVND (reference sequence). Trimming cost V 10 bases and J 6 bases, with 13 bases left between them. CDR3 coding DNA: TGTGCCACAATGGACGGGGTCGAGCAGTACTTC. It yields the protein CATMDGVEQYF.

The J gene is TRBJ1-1, the V gene TRBV29-1, with D possibly being TRBD1 (6 bases). Trimming removed 6 bases from V and 12 bases from J, with 14 bases in between. The germline V gene has CDR1 SQVTM and CDR2 ANQGSEA. This CDR3 contains 10 residues. The CDR3 loop reads CSVAWGQTFF. As DNA, the CDR3 is TGCAGCGTGGCGTGGGGGCAGACTTTCTTT.

The chain links TRBV6-5 to TRBJ2-1, with unresolved D. Germline V gives CDR1 MNHEY, CDR2 SVGAGI. Trimming shortened V by 6 bases and J by 4 bases, and 10 bases separated the two germline ends. The CDR3 loop spans 13 amino acids. The CDR3 spells CASRLAPYNEQFF. The CDR3 region has the DNA TGTGCCAGCAGACTGGCTCCTTACAATGAGCAGTTCTTC.

The chain is built from TRBV7-8 and TRBJ2-3; no clear D gene. The CDR3 contains 13 residues. Germline V gives CDR1 SGHVS, CDR2 FQNEAQ. Trimming cost V 3 bases and J 3 bases, with 7 bases left between them. DNA for the CDR3: TGTGCCAGCAGCTTTTCCAGGACAGATACGCAGTATTTT. Its protein product is CASSFSRTDTQYF.

This clone appeared once. The rearrangement joins TRBV5-8 to TRBJ2-7; D is unclear. This CDR3 comprises 14 residues. Looked up from germline, CDR1 is SGHTS and CDR2 is YDEGEE. The V end was cut by 2 bases, the J end by 4 bases, with 13 bases between. CDR3 nucleotides: TGTGCCAGCAGCTTCCTACTTCAAACATACGAGCAGTACGTC. Translated, it gives CASSFLLQTYEQYV.